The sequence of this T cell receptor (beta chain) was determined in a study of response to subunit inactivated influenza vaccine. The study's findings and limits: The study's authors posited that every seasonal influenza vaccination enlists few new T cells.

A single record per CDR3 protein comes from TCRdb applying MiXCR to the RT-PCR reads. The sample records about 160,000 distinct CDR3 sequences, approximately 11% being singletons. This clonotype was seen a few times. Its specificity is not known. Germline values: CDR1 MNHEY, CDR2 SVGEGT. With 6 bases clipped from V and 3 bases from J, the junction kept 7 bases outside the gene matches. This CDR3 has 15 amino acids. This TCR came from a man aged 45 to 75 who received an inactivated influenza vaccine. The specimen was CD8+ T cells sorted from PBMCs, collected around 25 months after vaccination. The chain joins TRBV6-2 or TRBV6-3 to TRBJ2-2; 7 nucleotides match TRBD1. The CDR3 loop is CASRGQRRDTGELFF. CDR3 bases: TGTGCCAGCAGGGGACAGCGACGAGACACCGGGGAGCTGTTTTTT.